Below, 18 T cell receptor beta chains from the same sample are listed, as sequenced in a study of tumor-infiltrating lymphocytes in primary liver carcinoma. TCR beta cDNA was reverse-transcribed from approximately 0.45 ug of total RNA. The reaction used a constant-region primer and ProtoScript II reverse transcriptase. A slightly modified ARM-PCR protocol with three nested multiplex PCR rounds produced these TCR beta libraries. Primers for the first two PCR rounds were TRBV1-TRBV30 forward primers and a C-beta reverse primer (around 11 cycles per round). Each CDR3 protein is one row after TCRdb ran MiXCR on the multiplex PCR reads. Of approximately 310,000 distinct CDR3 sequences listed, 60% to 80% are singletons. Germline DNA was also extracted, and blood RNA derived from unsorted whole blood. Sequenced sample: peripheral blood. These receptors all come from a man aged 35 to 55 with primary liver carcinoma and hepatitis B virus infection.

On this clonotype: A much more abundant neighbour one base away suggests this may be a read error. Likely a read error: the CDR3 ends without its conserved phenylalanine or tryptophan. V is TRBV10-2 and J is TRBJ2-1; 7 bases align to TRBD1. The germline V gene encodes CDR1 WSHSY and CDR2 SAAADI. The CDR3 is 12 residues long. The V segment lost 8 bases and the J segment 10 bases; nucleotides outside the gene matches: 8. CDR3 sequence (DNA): TGCGCCAGCGGTCCTACAGGGGACGAGCAGTTCCTC. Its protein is CASGPTGDEQFL.

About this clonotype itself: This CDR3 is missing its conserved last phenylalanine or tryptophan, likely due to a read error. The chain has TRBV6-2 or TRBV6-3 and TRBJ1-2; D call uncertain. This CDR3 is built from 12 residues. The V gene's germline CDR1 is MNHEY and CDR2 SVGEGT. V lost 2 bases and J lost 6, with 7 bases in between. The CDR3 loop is CASSYHQDGYTS. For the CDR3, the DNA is TGTGCCAGCAGTTACCATCAAGATGGCTACACCTCC.

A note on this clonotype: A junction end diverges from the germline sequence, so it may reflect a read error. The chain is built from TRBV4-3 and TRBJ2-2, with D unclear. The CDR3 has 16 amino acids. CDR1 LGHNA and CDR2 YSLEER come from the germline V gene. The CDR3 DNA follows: TGCGCCAGCGGGGATCTGAACGGTCCGGGCACCAGGGAGCTGTTTTTT. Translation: CASGDLNGPGTRELFF.

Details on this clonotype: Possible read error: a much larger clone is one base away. The CDR3 sequence: CASSYPTEANTEAFF. The CDR3 DNA is TGTGCCAGCAGTTATCCGACAGAGGCGAACACTGAAGCTTTCTTT. This rearrangement joins TRBV6-5 to TRBJ1-1; weak D call: TRBD1 (5 bases). Germline CDR1 reads MNHEY; CDR2 reads SVGAGI. This CDR3 spans 15 amino acids. Trimming took 3 bases from V and 1 from J, leaving 12 bases between them.

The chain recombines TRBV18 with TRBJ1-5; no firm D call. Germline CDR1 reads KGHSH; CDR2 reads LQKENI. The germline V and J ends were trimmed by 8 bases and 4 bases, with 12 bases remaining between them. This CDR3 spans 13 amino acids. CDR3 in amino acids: CASGEQINQPQHF. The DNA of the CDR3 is TGTGCCAGCGGGGAACAGATTAATCAGCCCCAGCATTTT.

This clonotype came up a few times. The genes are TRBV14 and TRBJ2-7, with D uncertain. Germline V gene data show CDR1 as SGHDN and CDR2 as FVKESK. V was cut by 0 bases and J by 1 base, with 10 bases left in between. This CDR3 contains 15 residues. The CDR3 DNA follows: TGTGCCAGCAGCCAAGATCCCGGGTTTTCCTACGAGCAGTACTTC. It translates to CASSQDPGFSYEQYF.

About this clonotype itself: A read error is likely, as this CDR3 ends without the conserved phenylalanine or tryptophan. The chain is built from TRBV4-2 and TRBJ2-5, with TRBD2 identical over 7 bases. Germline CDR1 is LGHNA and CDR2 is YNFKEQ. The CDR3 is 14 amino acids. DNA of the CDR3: TGTGCCGGCAGCCCGGGGAGGGCAGAAGAGACCCAGTACCTC. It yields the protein CAGSPGRAEETQYL.

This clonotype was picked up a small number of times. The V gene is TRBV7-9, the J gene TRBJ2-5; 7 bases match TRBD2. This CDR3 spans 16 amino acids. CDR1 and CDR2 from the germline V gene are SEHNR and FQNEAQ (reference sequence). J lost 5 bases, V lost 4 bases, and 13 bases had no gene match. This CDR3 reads CASSSGRAGVVETQYF. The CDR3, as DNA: TGTGCCAGCAGCTCGGGGAGGGCGGGAGTCGTTGAGACCCAGTACTTC.

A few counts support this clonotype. CDR3 nucleotide sequence: TGTGCCAGCAGTCCACCTCAGGCTAGCGGGGGCTACAATGAGCAGTTCTTC. Translating gives CASSPPQASGGYNEQFF. This chain connects TRBV28 to TRBJ2-1; 10 positions match TRBD2. This CDR3 has 17 residues. Germline V gene lookup returns CDR1 MDHEN and CDR2 SYDVKM. V shed 5 bases and J 3 bases; nucleotides not matched to a gene: 10. Using reference TRBV28 and TRBJ2-1 for the parts outside the CDR3, the full variable domain is DVKVTQSSRYLVKRTGEKVFLECVQDMDHENMFWYRQDPGLGLRLIYFSYDVKMKEKGDIPEGYSVSREKKERFSLILESASTNQTSMYLCASSPPQASGGYNEQFFGPGTRLTVL.

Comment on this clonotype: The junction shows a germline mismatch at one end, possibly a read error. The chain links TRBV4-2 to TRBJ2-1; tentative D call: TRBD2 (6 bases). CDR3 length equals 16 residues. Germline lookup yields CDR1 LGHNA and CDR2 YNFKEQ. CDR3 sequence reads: CASSQDAGRSYDEQFF. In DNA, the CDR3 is TGTGCCAGCAGCCAAGATGCAGGGAGGTCCTACGATGAGCAGTTCTTC.

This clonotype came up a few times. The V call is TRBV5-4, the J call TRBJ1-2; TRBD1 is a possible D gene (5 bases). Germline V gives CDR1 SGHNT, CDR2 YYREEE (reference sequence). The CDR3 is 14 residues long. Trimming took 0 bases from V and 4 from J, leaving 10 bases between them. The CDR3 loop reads CASSLGGPPYGYTF. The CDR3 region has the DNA TGTGCCAGCAGCTTGGGGGGCCCTCCCTATGGCTACACCTTC.

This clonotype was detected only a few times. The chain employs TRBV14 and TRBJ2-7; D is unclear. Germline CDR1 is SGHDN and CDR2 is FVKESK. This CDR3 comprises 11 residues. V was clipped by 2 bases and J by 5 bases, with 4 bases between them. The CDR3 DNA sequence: TGTGCCAGCAGCCAACACCACGAGCAGTACTTC. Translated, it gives CASSQHHEQYF.

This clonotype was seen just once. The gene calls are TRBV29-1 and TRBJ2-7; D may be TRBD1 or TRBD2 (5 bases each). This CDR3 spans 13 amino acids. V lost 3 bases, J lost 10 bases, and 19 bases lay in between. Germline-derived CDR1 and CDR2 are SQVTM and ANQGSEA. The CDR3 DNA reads TGCAGCGTTGAGGCCGGACTTGGGGACGGACAGTACTTC. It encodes CSVEAGLGDGQYF.

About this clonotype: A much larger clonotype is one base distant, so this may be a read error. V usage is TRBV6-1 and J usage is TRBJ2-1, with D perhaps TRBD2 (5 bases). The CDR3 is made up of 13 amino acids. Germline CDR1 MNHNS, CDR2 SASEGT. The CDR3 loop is CATSEDSYNEQFF. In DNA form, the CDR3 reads TGTGCCACCAGTGAGGACTCTTACAATGAGCAGTTCTTC.

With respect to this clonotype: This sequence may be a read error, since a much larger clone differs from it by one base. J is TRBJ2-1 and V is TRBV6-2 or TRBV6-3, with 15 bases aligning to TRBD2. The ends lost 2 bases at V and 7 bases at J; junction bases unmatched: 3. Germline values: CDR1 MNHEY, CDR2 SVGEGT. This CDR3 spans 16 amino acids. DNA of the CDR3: TGTGCCAGCAGTTACAGGGGACTAGCGGGAGGTAATGAGCAGTTCTTC. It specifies CASSYRGLAGGNEQFF.

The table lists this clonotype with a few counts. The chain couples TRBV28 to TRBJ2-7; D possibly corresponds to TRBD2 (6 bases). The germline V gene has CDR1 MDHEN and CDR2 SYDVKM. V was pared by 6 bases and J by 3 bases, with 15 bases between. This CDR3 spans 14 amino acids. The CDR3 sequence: CASRGDGGVYEQYF. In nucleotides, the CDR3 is TGTGCCAGCAGGGGGGACGGAGGGGTCTACGAGCAGTACTTC.

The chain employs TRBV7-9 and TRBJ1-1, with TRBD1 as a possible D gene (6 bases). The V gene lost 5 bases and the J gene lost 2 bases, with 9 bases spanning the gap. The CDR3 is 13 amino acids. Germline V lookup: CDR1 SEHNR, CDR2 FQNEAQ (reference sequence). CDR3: CASSADSNTEAFF. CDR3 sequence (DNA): TGTGCCAGCAGCGCGGACAGCAACACTGAAGCTTTCTTT.

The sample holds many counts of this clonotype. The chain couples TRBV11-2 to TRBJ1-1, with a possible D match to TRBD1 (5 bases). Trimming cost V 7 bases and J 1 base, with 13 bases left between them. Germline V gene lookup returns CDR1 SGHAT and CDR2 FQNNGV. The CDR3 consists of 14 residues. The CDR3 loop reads CASKRGRGNTEAFF. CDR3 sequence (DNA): TGTGCCAGCAAGCGGGGAAGGGGGAACACTGAAGCTTTCTTT. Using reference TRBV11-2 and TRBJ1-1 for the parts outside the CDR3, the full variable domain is EAGVAQSPRYKIIEKRQSVAFWCNPISGHATLYWYQQILGQGPKLLIQFQNNGVVDDSQLPKDRFSAERLKGVDSTLKIQPAKLEDSAVYLCASKRGRGNTEAFFGQGTRLTVV.